These 15 T cell receptor beta chains came from one sample sequenced in a study of OX40 agonist ivuxolimab in advanced cancers. Measured with immunoSEQ multiplex PCR; TCRdb has only the in-frame clones, and not every one. The sample lists 80,000 or so clones; under 90% were seen once. Sequences were derived from CD4+ or CD8+ T cells sorted from blood, sampled in a trial of the OX40 agonist ivuxolimab. The receptors were sampled from an adult with an advanced solid tumor such as melanoma, head and neck, liver or kidney cancer.

This clone was seen only once. This chain connects TRBV29-1 to TRBJ2-5; 14 positions agree with TRBD2. Trimming removed 5 bases from V and 5 bases from J; junction bases left unmatched: 7. Germline V gives CDR1 SQVTM, CDR2 ANQGSEA. The CDR3 is made up of 15 amino acids. CDR3 DNA sequence: TGCAGCGTTCTGGGGACTAGCGGGAGAGGGGAGACCCAGTACTTC. It is translated as CSVLGTSGRGETQYF.

The chain employs TRBV9 and TRBJ2-1; D perhaps matches TRBD2 (7 bases). Trimming removed 0 bases from V and 3 bases from J, with 13 bases in between. This CDR3 region has 16 residues. The germline gives CDR1 SGDLS, CDR2 YYNGEE. This CDR3 is CASSVAGGGFYNEQFF. CDR3 in DNA: TGTGCCAGCAGCGTAGCTGGGGGGGGCTTCTACAATGAGCAGTTCTTC.

This sequence joins TRBV20-1 and TRBJ2-7, with D perhaps TRBD1 (5 bases). The CDR3 runs 11 residues. Per the germline V gene, CDR1 is DFQATT and CDR2 is SNEGSKA (reference sequence). V was pared by 7 bases and J by 3 bases, with 10 bases between. CDR3: CSGTGGYEQYF. In DNA, the CDR3 is TGCAGTGGAACAGGTGGCTACGAGCAGTACTTC.

As for this clone: The same CDR3 arises from other DNA sequences in this sample as well. The chain joins TRBV14 to TRBJ2-1, with 8 bases that match TRBD2. Germline-derived CDR1 and CDR2 are SGHDN and FVKESK. V lost 8 bases and J lost 9; bases outside the gene matches: 9. The CDR3 spans 13 residues. CDR3 nucleotide sequence: TGTGCCAGCTCCCCGCGGGGGGTGGGTGAGCAGTTCTTC. Translating it yields CASSPRGVGEQFF.

The rearrangement uses TRBV5-1 and TRBJ1-4; 8 positions match TRBD1. Germline V gene data show CDR1 as SGHRS and CDR2 as YFSETQ. There are 15 residues in the CDR3. V was pared by 4 bases and J by 2 bases, with 4 bases of the junction left unmatched. CDR3 DNA: TGCGCCAGCAGCCCTCAGGGGGCGACTAATGAAAAACTGTTTTTT. It specifies CASSPQGATNEKLFF.

In nucleotides, the CDR3 is TGTGCCATCAGTGTGAAGGGTTACGAGCAGTACTTC. Protein sequence: CAISVKGYEQYF. The V and J genes are TRBV10-3 and TRBJ2-7; unclear D gene. The CDR3 sequence is 12 residues long. Germline values: CDR1 ENHRY, CDR2 SYGVKD. V was pared by 4 bases and J by 4 bases, with 8 bases between.

The J gene is TRBJ1-2, the V gene TRBV28; D is unclear. This CDR3 spans 12 amino acids. The germline gives CDR1 MDHEN, CDR2 SYDVKM. V gave up 7 bases and J gave up 4 bases, with 10 bases separating them. The CDR3 DNA reads as TGTGCCAGCACCACGGGCCTCTATGGCTACACCTTC. Translation: CASTTGLYGYTF.

CDR3 nucleotides: TGTGCCAGCAGTGACTTCGCGGGCTACACCGGGGAGCTGTTTTTT. It yields the protein CASSDFAGYTGELFF. The V gene is TRBV6-4, the J gene TRBJ2-2; the D gene is possibly TRBD2 (5 bases). CDR1 and CDR2 (germline): MRHNA, SNTAGT. CDR3 length: 15 amino acids. Trimming pared 1 base from V and 3 bases from J, leaving 9 bases between.

This clone has only one observation. The J gene is TRBJ1-5, the V gene TRBV29-1; D is uncertain. The germline V and J ends were trimmed by 5 bases and 3 bases, with 11 bases remaining between them. CDR3 length: 13 amino acids. Germline V lookup: CDR1 SQVTM, CDR2 ANQGSEA. The CDR3 nucleotides read TGCAGCGTTTCTTCGGGGAACAATCAGCCCCAGCATTTT. It is translated as CSVSSGNNQPQHF.

This rearrangement joins TRBV5-4 to TRBJ1-1; tentatively, D is TRBD1 (6 bases). V was pared by 2 bases and J by 5 bases, with 16 bases between. The CDR3 runs to 15 residues. CDR1 SGHNT and CDR2 YYREEE come from the germline V gene (reference sequence). The CDR3 DNA follows: TGTGCCAGCAGCTTCAAGGACAGAGGAGAGACTGAAGCTTTCTTT. It is translated as CASSFKDRGETEAFF.

The chain has TRBV6-5 and TRBJ1-5; no firm D call. The CDR3 has 14 amino acids. In germline, CDR1 is MNHEY, CDR2 SVGAGI. V gave up 8 bases and J gave up 5 bases, with 16 bases separating them. CDR3 sequence: CASRAMRADQPQHF. DNA of the CDR3: TGTGCCAGCCGTGCGATGCGGGCGGATCAGCCCCAGCATTTT.

The V call is TRBV6-1, the J call TRBJ1-1; the D gene is possibly TRBD1 (5 bases). Trimming took off 1 base at V and 5 bases at J, with 8 bases between the two ends. Per the germline V gene, CDR1 is MNHNS and CDR2 is SASEGT. CDR3 length equals 13 residues. The CDR3 sequence: CASSEVGDTEAFF. The DNA for the CDR3 is TGTGCCAGCAGTGAAGTGGGGGATACTGAAGCTTTCTTT.

This chain connects TRBV13 to TRBJ1-2, with D unclear. With 1 base removed from V and 8 bases from J, the gap between germline ends came to 8 bases. This CDR3 has 12 residues. Per germline, CDR1 PRHDT and CDR2 FYEKMQ (reference sequence). CDR3 sequence: CASSLASPGYTF. DNA of the CDR3: TGTGCCAGCAGCTTAGCGAGTCCCGGCTACACCTTC.

The chain carries TRBV2 and TRBJ2-2; D possibly corresponds to TRBD1 (6 bases). In germline, CDR1 is SNHLY, CDR2 FYNNEI. The CDR3 sequence is 13 residues long. The ends were cut back, 6 bases at V and 8 bases at J, with 13 bases in the middle. The CDR3 coding sequence is TGTGCCAGCAGCGTACAGGGCATAGGGGAGCTGTTTTTT. It encodes CASSVQGIGELFF.

The chain combines TRBV5-1 with TRBJ1-2; D uncertain. The germline V gene has CDR1 SGHRS and CDR2 YFSETQ. The CDR3 consists of 15 residues. Deletions cut 0 bases from V and 5 bases from J, with 14 bases between. The CDR3 coding sequence is TGCGCCAGCAGCTTGGTCAGTCCCGGTGTTTATGGCTACACCTTC. The encoded protein is CASSLVSPGVYGYTF. Full variable domain (remainder filled in from reference TRBV5-1 and TRBJ1-2): KAGVTQTPRYLIKTRGQQVTLSCSPISGHRSVSWYQQTPGQGLQFLFEYFSETQRNKGNFPGRFSGRQFSNSRSEMNVSTLELGDSALYLCASSLVSPGVYGYTFGSGTRLTVV.